This TCR beta chain is drawn from a study of T cells in Graves' hyperthyroidism and ophthalmopathy. The table lists this clonotype with a few counts. The TCR beta CDR3 regions underwent amplification using RNA transcripts as the source. The TCR CDR3 was amplified in a first-round RT-PCR using the HTBI primer set. A single record per CDR3 protein comes from TCRdb applying MiXCR to the multiplex PCR reads. This repertoire shows about 840,000 distinct CDR3 sequences, 35% to 40% found once; its top ten account for approximately 8.7%. V shed 3 bases and J 1 base; nucleotides not matched to a gene: 5. The CDR3 is made up of 16 amino acids. Germline CDR1 reads SGHDT; CDR2 reads YYEEEE.

Material for sequencing was blood. This TCR came from a man aged 18-30 years with Graves' hyperthyroidism. The J gene is TRBJ1-5, the V gene TRBV5-6; 9 bases are shared with TRBD1. The CDR3 protein is CASSWGQGQSNQPQHF. For the CDR3, the DNA is TGTGCCAGCAGCTGGGGACAGGGACAAAGCAATCAGCCCCAGCATTTT.